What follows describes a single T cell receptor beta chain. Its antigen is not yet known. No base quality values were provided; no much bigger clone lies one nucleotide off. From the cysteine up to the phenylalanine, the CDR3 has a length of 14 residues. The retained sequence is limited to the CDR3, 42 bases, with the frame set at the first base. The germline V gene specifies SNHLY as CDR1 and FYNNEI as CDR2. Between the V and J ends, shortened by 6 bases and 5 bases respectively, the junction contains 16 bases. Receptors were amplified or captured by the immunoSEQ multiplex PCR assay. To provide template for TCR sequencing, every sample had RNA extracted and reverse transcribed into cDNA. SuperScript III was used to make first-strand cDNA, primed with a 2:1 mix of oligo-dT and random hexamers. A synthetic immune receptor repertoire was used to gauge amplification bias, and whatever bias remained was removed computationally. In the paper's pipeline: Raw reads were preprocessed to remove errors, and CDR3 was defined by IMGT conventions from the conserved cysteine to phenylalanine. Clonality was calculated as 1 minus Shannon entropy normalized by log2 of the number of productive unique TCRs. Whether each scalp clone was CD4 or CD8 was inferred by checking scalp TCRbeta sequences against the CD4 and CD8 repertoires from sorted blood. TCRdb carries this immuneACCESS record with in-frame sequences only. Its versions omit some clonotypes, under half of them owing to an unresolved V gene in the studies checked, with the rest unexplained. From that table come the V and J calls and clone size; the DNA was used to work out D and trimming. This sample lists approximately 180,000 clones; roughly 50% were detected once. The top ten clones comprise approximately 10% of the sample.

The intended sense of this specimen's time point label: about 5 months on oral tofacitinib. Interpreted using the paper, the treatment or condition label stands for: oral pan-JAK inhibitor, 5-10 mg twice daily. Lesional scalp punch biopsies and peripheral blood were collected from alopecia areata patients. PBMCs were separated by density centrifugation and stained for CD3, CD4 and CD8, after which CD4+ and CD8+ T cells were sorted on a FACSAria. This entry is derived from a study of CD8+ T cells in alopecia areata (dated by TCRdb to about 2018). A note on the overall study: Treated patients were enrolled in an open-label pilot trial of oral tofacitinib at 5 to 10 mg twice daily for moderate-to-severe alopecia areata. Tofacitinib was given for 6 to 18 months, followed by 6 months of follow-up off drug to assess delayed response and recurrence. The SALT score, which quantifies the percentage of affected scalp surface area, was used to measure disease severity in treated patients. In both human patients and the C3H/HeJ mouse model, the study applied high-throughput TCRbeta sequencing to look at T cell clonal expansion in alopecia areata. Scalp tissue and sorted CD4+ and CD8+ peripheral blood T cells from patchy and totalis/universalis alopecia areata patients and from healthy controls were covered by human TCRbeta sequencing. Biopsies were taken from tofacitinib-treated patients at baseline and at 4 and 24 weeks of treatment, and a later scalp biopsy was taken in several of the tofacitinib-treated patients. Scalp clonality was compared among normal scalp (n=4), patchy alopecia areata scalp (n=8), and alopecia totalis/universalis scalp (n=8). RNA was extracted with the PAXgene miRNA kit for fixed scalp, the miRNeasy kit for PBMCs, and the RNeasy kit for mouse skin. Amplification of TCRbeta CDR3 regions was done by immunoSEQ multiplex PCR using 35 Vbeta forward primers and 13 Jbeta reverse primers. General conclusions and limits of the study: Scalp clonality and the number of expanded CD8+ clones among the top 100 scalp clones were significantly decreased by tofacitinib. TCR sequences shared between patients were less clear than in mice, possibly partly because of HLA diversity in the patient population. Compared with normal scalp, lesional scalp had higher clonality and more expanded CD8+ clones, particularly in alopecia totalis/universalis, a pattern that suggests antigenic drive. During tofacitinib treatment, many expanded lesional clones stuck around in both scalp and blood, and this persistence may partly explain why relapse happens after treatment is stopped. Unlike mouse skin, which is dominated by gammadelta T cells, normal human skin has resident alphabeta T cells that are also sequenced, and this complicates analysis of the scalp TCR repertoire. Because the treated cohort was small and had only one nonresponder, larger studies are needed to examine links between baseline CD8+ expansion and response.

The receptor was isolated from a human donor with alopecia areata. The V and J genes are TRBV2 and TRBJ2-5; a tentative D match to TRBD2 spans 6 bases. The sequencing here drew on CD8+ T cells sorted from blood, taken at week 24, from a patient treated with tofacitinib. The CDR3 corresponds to CASRGKGAGETQYF. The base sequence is TGTGCCAGCAGAGGAAAAGGTGCGGGGGAGACCCAGTACTTC.